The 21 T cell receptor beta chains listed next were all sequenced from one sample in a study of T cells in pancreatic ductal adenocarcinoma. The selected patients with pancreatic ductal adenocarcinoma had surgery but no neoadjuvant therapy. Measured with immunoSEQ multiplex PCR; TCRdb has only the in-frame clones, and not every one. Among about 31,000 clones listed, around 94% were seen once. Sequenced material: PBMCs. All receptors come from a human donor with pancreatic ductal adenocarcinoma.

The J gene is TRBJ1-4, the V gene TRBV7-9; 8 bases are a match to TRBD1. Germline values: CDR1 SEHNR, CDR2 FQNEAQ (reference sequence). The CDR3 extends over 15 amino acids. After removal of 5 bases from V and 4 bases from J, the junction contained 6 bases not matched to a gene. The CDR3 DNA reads TGTGCCAGCAGCCAAGGACAGGGCCATAATGAAAAACTGTTTTTT. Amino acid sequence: CASSQGQGHNEKLFF.

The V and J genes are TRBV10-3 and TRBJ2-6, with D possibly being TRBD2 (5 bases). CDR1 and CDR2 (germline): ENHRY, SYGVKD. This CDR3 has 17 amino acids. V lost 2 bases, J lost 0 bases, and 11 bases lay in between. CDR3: CAISENVAGSGANVLTF. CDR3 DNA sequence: TGTGCCATCAGTGAGAATGTTGCGGGCTCTGGGGCCAACGTCCTGACTTTC.

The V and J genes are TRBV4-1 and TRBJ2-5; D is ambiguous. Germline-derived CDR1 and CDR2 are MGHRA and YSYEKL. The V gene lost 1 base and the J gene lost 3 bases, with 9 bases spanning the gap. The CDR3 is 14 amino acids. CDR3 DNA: TGCGCCAGCAGCCAAGCAAACTTCAAAGAGACCCAGTACTTC. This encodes CASSQANFKETQYF.

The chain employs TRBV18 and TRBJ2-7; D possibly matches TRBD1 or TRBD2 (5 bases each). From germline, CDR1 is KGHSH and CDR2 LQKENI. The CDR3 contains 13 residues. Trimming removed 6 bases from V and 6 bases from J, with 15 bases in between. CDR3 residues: CASSHTQGVEQYF. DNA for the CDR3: TGTGCCAGCTCCCACACCCAGGGAGTCGAGCAGTACTTC.

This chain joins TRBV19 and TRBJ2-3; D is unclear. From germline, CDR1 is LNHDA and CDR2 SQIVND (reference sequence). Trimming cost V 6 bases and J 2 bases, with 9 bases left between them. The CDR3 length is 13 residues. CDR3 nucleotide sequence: TGTGCCAGTAGGGCAGCCGCCACAGATACGCAGTATTTT. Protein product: CASRAAATDTQYF.

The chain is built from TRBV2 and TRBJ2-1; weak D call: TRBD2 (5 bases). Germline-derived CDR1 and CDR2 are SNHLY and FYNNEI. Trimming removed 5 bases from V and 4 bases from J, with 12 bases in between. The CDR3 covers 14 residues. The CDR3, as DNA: TGTGCCAGCAGTCGAGAGCGGACGTACAATGAGCAGTTCTTC. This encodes CASSRERTYNEQFF.

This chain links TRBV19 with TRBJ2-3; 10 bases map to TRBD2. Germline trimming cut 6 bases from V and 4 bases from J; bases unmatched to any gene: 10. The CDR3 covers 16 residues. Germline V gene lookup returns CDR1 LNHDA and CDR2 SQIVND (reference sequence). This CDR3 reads CASRASGRASADTQYF. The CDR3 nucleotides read TGTGCCAGTAGGGCAAGCGGGAGGGCCTCCGCAGATACGCAGTATTTT.

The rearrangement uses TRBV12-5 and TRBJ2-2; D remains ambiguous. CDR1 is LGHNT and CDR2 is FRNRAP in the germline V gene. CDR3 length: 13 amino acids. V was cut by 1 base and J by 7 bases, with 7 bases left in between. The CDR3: CASGLGQNGELFF. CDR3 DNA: TGTGCTAGTGGTTTGGGGCAGAACGGGGAGCTGTTTTTT.

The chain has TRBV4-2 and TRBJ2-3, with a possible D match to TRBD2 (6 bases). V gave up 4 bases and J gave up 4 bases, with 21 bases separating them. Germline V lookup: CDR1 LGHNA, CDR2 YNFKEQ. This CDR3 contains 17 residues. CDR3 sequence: CASSLRWTGVLADTQYF. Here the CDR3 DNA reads TGTGCCAGCAGCCTTCGGTGGACGGGAGTTTTGGCAGATACGCAGTATTTT.

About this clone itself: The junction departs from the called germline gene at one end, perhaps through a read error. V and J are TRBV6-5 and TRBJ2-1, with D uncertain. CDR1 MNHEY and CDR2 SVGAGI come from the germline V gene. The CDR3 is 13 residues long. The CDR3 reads CASSDSQRNEQFF. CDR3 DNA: TGTGCCAGCAGTGACTCGCAGAGAAATGAGCAGTTCTTC.

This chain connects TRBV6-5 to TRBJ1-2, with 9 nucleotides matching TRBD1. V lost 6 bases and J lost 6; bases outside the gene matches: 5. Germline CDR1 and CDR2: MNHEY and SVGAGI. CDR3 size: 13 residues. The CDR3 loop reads CASRRDRANGYTF. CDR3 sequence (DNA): TGTGCCAGCAGGCGGGACAGGGCTAATGGCTACACCTTC.

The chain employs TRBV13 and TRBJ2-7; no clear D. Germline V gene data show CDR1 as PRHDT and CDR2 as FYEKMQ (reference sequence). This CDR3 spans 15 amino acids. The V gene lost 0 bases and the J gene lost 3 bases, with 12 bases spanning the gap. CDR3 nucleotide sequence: TGTGCCAGCAGCTTAGGTGGGGAACCCATCTACGAGCAGTACTTC. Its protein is CASSLGGEPIYEQYF.

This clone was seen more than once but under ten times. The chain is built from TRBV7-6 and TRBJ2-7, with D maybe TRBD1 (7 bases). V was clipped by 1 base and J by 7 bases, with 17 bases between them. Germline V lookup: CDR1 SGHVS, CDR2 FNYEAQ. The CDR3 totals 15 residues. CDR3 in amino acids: CASSLVPGGSDEQYF. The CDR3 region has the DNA TGTGCCAGCAGCTTAGTCCCAGGGGGGAGTGATGAGCAGTACTTC.

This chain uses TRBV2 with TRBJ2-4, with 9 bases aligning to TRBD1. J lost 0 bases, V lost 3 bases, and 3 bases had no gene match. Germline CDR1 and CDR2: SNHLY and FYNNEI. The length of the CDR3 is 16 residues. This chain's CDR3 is CASSEDRGLAKNIQYF. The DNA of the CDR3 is TGTGCCAGCAGTGAGGACAGGGGATTAGCCAAAAACATTCAGTACTTC. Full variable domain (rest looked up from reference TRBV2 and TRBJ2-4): EPEVTQTPSHQVTQMGQEVILRCVPISNHLYFYWYRQILGQKVEFLVSFYNNEISEKSEIFDDQFSVERPDGSNFTLKIRSTKLEDSAMYFCASSEDRGLAKNIQYFGAGTRLSVL.

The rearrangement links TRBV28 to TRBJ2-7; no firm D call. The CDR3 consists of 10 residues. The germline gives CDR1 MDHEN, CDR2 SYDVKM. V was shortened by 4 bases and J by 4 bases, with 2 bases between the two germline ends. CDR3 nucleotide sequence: TGTGCCAGCAGTTATTACGAGCAGTACTTC. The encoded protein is CASSYYEQYF. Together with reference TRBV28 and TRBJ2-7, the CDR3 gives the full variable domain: DVKVTQSSRYLVKRTGEKVFLECVQDMDHENMFWYRQDPGLGLRLIYFSYDVKMKEKGDIPEGYSVSREKKERFSLILESASTNQTSMYLCASSYYEQYFGPGTRLTVT.

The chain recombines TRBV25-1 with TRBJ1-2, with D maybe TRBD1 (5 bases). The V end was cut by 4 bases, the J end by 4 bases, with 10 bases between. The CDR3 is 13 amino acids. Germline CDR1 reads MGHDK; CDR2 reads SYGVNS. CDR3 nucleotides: TGTGCCAGCAGTGCCGGGGCAGGCTATGGCTACACCTTC. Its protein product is CASSAGAGYGYTF.

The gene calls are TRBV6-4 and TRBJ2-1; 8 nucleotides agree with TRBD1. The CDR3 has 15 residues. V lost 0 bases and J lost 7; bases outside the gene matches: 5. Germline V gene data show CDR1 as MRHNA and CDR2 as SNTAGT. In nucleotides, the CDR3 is TGTGCCAGCAGTGACTCGACAGGGGCTGGGAATGAGCAGTTCTTC. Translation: CASSDSTGAGNEQFF.

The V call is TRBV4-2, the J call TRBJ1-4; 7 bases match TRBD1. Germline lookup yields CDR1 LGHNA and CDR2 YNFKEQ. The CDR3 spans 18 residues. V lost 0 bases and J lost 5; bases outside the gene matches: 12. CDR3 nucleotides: TGTGCCAGCAGCCAAGAACCGCCTGGGACAGCATTAAATGAAAAACTGTTTTTT. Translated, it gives CASSQEPPGTALNEKLFF.

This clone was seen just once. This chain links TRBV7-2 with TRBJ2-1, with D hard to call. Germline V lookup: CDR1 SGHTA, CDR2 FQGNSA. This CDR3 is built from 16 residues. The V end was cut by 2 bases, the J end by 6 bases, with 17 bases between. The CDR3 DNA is TGTGCCAGCAGCTTACGGCAGACTGCCGGAAGCAATGAGCAGTTCTTC. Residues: CASSLRQTAGSNEQFF.

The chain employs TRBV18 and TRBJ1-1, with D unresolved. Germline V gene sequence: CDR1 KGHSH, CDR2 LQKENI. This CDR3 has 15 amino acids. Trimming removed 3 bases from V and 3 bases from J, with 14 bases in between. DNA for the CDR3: TGTGCCAGCTCACCCTGGACTGTTAGGGACACTGAAGCTTTCTTT. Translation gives CASSPWTVRDTEAFF.

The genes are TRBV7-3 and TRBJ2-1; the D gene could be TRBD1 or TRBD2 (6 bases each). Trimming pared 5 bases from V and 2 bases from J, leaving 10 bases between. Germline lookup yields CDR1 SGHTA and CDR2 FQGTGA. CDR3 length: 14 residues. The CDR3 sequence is CASSRGLAYNEQFF. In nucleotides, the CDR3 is TGTGCCAGCAGCCGGGGGCTAGCCTACAATGAGCAGTTCTTC.